This T cell receptor beta chain was obtained from a study of blood T cell repertoires in COVID-19. Study in general: The origin of the acute and convalescent COVID-19 samples was the United States, Italy and Spain.

CDR1 and CDR2 from the germline V gene are SGHRS and YFSETQ. The CDR3 contains 17 residues. V lost 4 bases, J lost 9 bases, and 22 bases stayed unmatched. Only in-frame clones appear in the TCRdb table, and some are missing; sequencing was by immunoSEQ multiplex PCR. This table has 55,000 to 80,000 clones, about 86% appearing once. The TCR was taken from a human donor in a cohort sampled during active COVID-19. The chain is built from TRBV5-1 and TRBJ2-7; 7 nucleotides match TRBD2. Sample: peripheral blood. Here the CDR3 DNA reads TGCGCCAGCAGCCTTGAGGGTGCGAGCGGGGACCTACGAGCGCAGTACTTC. Amino acid sequence: CASSLEGASGDLRAQYF. The variable domain in full, with the rest retrieved from reference TRBV5-1 and TRBJ2-7, is KAGVTQTPRYLIKTRGQQVTLSCSPISGHRSVSWYQQTPGQGLQFLFEYFSETQRNKGNFPGRFSGRQFSNSRSEMNVSTLELGDSALYLCASSLEGASGDLRAQYFGPGTRLTVT.